This TCR beta chain derives from a study of blood T cell repertoires in COVID-19. Assay used: immunoSEQ multiplex PCR; TCRdb lists only in-frame clones, some missing. The data contain 120,000 or so clones, approximately 74% of them singletons. This TCR derives from a man in his sixties with acute or convalescent COVID-19. Sequenced material: peripheral blood.

Here the CDR3 reads CAIPRQDGNYGYTF. The CDR3 DNA follows: TGTGCCATACCCCGACAAGACGGTAACTATGGCTACACCTTC. The chain couples TRBV19 to TRBJ1-2; D gene unclear. CDR3 size: 14 residues. Germline lookup yields CDR1 LNHDA and CDR2 SQIVND (reference sequence). V lost 10 bases and J lost 1, with 16 bases in between.